The clone carrying this TCR beta chain was observed a few times. The antigen is unknown. These data are taken from a study of cytomegalovirus exposure and HLA in healthy donors. The overall study: Out of roughly 170 million T cells, an earlier analysis found 117 million unique TCR beta sequences in total. Study findings and constraints: The authors judged a highly shared variant cluster likely a sequencing artifact.

Healthy bone marrow donors supplied every sample. Germline CDR1 is MNHEY and CDR2 is SVGAGI. Trimming left V 4 bases short and J 3 bases short, with 15 bases between. The CDR3 has 15 residues. Primers for the PCR totalled 60 Vbeta and 13 Jbeta. The method was immunoSEQ multiplex PCR; TCRdb's version includes in-frame clones alone and lacks a portion of them. The data contain about 35,000 clones, roughly 78% of them singletons. Sequenced sample: PBMCs. V usage is TRBV6-5 and J usage is TRBJ1-2, with D possibly matching TRBD1 (5 bases). The clonotype originates from a male donor in good health and CMV-seronegative. The CDR3 bases are TGTGCCAGCAGTTCCCTCGGTACGGGGGACTATGGCTACACCTTC. Its translation: CASSSLGTGDYGYTF.